The source of this T cell receptor (beta chain) is a study of post-analysis software for immune sequencing data. This CDR3 is 14 amino acids long. Germline loops: CDR1 SQVTM, CDR2 ANQGSEA. V was pared by 1 base and J by 3 bases, with 9 bases between. TCR beta libraries were prepared from cDNA with unique molecular identifiers. T cells numbering roughly 1 to 10 million yielded 450,000 to 500,000 cDNA molecules. Via MiXCR, TCRdb re-called the PCR reads, giving one row per CDR3 protein. The table includes around 710,000 distinct CDR3 sequences, 46% detected once. Findings of the study overall: Compared with controls, patients showed significantly lower normalized Chao1 diversity. Same-batch preparations were strongly co-clustered by F measure. Patients carried four or five TRBV segments more frequently than controls did, and TRBV5-6, TRBV5-1 and TRBV20-1 were among them.

This clonotype has a handful of counts. Its matching antigen is unknown. The sequence was obtained from a girl aged 5-17 years with multiple sclerosis. The sequenced sample consisted of blood. The V and J genes are TRBV29-1 and TRBJ1-4; perhaps TRBD1 as D (5 bases). As DNA, the CDR3 is TGCAGCGTTGAAGGAGGGGCCCCTAATGAAAAACTGTTTTTT. This encodes CSVEGGAPNEKLFF.